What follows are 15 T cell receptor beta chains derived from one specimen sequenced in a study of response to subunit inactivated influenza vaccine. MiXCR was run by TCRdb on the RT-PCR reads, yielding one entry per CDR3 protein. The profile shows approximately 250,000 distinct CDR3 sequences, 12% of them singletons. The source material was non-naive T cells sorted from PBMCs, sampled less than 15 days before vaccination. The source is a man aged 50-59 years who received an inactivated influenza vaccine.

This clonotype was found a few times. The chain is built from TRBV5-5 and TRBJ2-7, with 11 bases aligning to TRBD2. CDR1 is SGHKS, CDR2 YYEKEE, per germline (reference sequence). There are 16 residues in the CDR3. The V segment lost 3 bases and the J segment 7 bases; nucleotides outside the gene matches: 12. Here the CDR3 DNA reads TGTGCCAGCAGCTCCCCGGGACTAGCGGAGTTCAGGGAGCAGTACTTC. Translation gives CASSSPGLAEFREQYF.

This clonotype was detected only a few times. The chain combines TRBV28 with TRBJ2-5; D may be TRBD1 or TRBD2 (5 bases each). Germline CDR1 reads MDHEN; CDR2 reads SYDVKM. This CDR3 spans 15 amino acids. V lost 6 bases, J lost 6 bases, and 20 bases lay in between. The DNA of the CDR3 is TGTGCCAGCAGCCCAACGGGGTGGGGCGAAAAGACCCAGTACTTC. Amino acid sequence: CASSPTGWGEKTQYF.

The DNA for the CDR3 is TGTGCCACCAGCAGAGATCGACTAGCCAGGGAGACCCAGTACTTC. This gives the protein CATSRDRLARETQYF. The V call is TRBV15, the J call TRBJ2-5; 7 bases fit TRBD2. V lost 0 bases and J lost 5; bases outside the gene matches: 6. CDR1 LNHNV and CDR2 YYDKDF come from the germline V gene (reference sequence). CDR3 length equals 15 residues.

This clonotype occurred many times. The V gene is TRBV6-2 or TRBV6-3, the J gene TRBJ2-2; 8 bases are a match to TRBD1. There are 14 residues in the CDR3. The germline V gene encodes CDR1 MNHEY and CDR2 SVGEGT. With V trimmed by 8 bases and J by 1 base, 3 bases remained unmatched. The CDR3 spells CASDRGQNTGELFF. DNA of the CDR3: TGTGCCAGCGACAGGGGCCAGAACACCGGGGAGCTGTTTTTT.

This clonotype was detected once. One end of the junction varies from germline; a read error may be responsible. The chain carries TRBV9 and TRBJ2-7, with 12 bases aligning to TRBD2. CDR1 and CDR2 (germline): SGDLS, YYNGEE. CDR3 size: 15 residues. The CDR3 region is CSSSRGLAGMYEQYF. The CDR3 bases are TGTTCCAGCAGCCGCGGACTAGCGGGAATGTACGAGCAGTACTTC.

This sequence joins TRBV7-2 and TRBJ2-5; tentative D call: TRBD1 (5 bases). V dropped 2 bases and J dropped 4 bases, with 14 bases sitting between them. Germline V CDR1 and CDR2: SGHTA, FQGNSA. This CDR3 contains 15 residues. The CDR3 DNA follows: TGTGCCAGCAGCTTACGTCCCAGGGATGGAGAGACCCAGTACTTC. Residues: CASSLRPRDGETQYF.

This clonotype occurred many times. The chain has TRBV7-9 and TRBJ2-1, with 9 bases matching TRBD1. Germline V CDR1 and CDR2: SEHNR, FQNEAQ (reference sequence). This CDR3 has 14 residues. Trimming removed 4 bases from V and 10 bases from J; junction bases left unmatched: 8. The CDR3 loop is CASSSRDRVLEQFF. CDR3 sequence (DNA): TGTGCCAGCAGCTCCCGGGACAGGGTTCTAGAGCAGTTCTTC.

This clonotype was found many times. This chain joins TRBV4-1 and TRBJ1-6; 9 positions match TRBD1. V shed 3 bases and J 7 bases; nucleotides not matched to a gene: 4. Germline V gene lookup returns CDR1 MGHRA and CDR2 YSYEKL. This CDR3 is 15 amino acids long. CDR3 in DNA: TGCGCCAGCAGCCACCGGGACAGGGAGAATTCACCCCTCCACTTT. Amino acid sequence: CASSHRDRENSPLHF.

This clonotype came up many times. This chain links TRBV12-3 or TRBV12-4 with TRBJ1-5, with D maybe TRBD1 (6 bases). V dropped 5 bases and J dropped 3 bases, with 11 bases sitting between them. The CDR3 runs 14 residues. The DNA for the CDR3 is TGTGCCAGCAGTCGAGGACAGCCCAATCAGCCCCAGCATTTT. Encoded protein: CASSRGQPNQPQHF.

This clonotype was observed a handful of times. DNA of the CDR3: TGCAGCATCGGGACATCTGGCAACCCTCTCTCCTACGAGCAGTACTTC. Residues: CSIGTSGNPLSYEQYF. V and J are TRBV29-1 and TRBJ2-7, with a possible D match to TRBD1 (6 bases). The CDR3 totals 16 residues. In germline, CDR1 is SQVTM, CDR2 ANQGSEA. Trimming left V 8 bases short and J 0 bases short, with 23 bases between.

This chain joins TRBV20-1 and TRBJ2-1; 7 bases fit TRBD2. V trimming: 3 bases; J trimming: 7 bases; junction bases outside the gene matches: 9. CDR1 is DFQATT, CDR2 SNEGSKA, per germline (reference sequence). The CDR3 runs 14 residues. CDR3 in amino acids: CSASRGGMGNEQFF. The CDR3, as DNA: TGCAGTGCTAGTAGGGGAGGGATGGGAAATGAGCAGTTCTTC.

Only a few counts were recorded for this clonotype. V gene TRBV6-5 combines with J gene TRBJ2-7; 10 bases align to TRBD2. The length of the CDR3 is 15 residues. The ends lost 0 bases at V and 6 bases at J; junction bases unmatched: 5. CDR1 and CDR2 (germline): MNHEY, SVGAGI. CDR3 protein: CASSYSASGSPEQYF. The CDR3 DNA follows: TGTGCCAGCAGTTACTCGGCTAGCGGGAGCCCCGAGCAGTACTTC.

The CDR3 DNA reads TGTGCCAGTAGTATAGACAGGGGATTGACTGAAGCTTTCTTT. Amino acids: CASSIDRGLTEAFF. V gene TRBV19 combines with J gene TRBJ1-1; a weak D match, TRBD1 (6 bases). The germline V gene has CDR1 LNHDA and CDR2 SQIVND (reference sequence). V lost 0 bases and J 5 bases, leaving 10 bases between the germline ends. The CDR3 totals 14 residues.

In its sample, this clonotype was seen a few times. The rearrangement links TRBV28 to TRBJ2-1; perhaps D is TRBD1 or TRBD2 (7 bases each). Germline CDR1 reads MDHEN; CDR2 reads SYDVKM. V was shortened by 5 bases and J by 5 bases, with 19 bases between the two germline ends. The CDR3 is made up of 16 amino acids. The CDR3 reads CASSPYAGGGNNEQFF. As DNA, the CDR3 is TGTGCCAGCAGTCCCTATGCAGGGGGGGGTAACAATGAGCAGTTCTTC.

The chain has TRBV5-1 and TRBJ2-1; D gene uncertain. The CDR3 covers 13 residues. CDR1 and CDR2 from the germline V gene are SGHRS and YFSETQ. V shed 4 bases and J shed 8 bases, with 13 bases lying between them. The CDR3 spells CASSQFKMDEQFF. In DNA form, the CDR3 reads TGCGCCAGCAGCCAGTTCAAGATGGATGAGCAGTTCTTC.